This T cell receptor (beta chain) was captured by sequencing in a study of blood T cell repertoires in COVID-19. Study-level background: Both acute and convalescent COVID-19 samples were obtained from the United States, Italy and Spain. From T cells, B-cell-depleted T cells, or PBMCs came the material, which was cDNA or gDNA.

Germline trimming cut 5 bases from V and 1 base from J; bases unmatched to any gene: 10. Per the germline V gene, CDR1 is SEHNR and CDR2 is FQNEAQ (reference sequence). The CDR3 length is 16 residues. Assay: immunoSEQ multiplex PCR; the TCRdb copy retains only in-frame clones and omits some. In the table there are a few hundred thousand clones, around 86% of which are singletons. This clone was detected ten times or more. The genes are TRBV7-9 and TRBJ2-7; 8 bases line up with TRBD1. This TCR derives from a man between 60 and 70 years old with acute or convalescent COVID-19. The sequencing input was peripheral blood. This CDR3 is CASSHPIQGASYEQYF. The DNA for the CDR3 is TGTGCCAGCAGCCACCCGATCCAGGGGGCTTCCTACGAGCAGTACTTC.